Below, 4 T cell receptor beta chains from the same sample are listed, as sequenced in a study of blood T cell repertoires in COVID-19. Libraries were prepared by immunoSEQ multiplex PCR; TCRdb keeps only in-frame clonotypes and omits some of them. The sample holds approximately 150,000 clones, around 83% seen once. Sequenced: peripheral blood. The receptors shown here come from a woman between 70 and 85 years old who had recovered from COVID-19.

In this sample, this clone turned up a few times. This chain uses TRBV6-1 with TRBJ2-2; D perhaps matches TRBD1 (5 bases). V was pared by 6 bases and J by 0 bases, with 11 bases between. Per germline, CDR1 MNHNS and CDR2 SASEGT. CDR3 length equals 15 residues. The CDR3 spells CASSIWGPNTGELFF. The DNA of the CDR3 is TGTGCCAGCAGCATCTGGGGCCCGAACACCGGGGAGCTGTTTTTT.

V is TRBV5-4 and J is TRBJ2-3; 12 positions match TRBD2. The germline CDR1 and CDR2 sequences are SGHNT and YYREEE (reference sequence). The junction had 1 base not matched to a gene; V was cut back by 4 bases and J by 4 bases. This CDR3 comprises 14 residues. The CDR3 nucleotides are TGTGCCAGCAGCCTAGCGGGAGGGGCAGATACGCAGTATTTT. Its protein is CASSLAGGADTQYF.

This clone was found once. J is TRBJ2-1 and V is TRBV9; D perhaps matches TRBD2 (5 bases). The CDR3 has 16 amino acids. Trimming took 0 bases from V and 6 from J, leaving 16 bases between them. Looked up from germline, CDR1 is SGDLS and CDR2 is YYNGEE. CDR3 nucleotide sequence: TGTGCCAGCAGCGTAGGGTCGGGCCTAGCAGTCAATGAGCAGTTCTTC. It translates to CASSVGSGLAVNEQFF.

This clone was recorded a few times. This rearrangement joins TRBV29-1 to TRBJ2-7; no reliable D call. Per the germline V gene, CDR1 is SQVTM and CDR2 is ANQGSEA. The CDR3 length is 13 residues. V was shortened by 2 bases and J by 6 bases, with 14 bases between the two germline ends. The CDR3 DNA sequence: TGCAGCGTTGAATCCCCCGCAGGCCTCGAGCAGTACTTC. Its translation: CSVESPAGLEQYF.